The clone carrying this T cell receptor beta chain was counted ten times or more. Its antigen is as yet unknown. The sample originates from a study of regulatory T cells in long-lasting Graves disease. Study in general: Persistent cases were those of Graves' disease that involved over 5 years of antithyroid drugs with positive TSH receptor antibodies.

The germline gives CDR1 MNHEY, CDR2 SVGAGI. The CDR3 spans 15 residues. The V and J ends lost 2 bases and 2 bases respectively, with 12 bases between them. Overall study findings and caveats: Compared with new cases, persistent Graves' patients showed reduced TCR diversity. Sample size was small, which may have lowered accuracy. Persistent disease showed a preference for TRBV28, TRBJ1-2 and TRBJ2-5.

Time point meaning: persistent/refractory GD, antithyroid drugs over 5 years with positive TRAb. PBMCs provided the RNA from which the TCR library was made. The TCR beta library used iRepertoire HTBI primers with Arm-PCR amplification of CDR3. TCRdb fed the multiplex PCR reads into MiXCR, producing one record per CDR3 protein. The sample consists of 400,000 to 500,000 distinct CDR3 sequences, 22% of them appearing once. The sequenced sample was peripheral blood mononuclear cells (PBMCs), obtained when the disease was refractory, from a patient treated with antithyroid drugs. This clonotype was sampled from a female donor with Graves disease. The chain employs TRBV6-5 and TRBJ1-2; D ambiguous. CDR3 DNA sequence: TGTGCCAGCAGTTACGGCAGCCTGGGGAACTATGGCTACACCTTC. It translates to CASSYGSLGNYGYTF.